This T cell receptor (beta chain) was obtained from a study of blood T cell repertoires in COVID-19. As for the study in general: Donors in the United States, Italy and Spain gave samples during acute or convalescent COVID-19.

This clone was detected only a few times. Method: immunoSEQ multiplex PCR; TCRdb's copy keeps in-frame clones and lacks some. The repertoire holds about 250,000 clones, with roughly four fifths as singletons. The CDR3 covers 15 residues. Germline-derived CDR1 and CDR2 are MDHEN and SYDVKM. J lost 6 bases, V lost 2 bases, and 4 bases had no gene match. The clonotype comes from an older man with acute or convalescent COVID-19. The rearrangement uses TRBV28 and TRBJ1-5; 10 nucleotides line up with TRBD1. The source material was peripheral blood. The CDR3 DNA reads TGTGCCAGCAGTTTAGAGACAGGGGGCCGTCAGCCCCAGCATTTT. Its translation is CASSLETGGRQPQHF.